This T cell receptor beta chain was found in a study of cytomegalovirus exposure and HLA in healthy donors. Findings of the study overall: Three CMV-associated chains proved CMV antigen-specific in vitro. An analysis was carried out at a later point. It showed that HLA-associated TCR beta chains were more clonally expanded than equally common non-associated chains. Apparent HLA restriction characterized most CMV-associated TCR beta chains in a later analysis.

The PCR was carried out with 60 Vbeta primers and 13 Jbeta primers. Measured with immunoSEQ multiplex PCR; TCRdb has only the in-frame clones, and not every one. The profile shows over 80,000 clones, about 70% of them singletons. Comments on this clone: What it binds is unknown.

This CDR3 region has 11 residues. Germline values: CDR1 SEHNR, CDR2 FQNEAQ (reference sequence). V shed 7 bases and J 8 bases; nucleotides not matched to a gene: 2. The sequencing sample was made of PBMCs. J is TRBJ2-1 and V is TRBV7-9; 7 bases line up with TRBD1. The sequence was obtained from a woman aged 70-85 years in good health and CMV-seropositive. CDR3 sequence (DNA): TGTGCCAGCAACAGGGGACATGAGCAGTTCTTC. Translation: CASNRGHEQFF.